The clone carrying this T cell receptor beta chain was recorded at least ten times. What it recognizes is unknown. The study excluded patients with other autoimmune diseases, uncontrolled infections, pregnancy or lactation. The CDR3 has 13 residues. V was shortened by 4 bases and J by 3 bases, with 12 bases between the two germline ends. Germline V gives CDR1 GTSNPN, CDR2 SVGIG (reference sequence). These data come from a study of Graves' ophthalmopathy and Graves' hyperthyroidism. Overall study context: Blood was drawn at initial diagnosis, before any treatment.

Using RNA transcripts, the TCR beta CDR3 regions were amplified. HTBI primers primed a first-round RT-PCR, and a second-round multiplex PCR followed. TCRdb used MiXCR to reprocess the multiplex PCR reads, holding one entry per CDR3 protein. Of about 480,000 distinct CDR3 sequences listed, approximately 15% are singletons. General study results and limits: Ophthalmopathy progression was predicted by the model at roughly 69% sensitivity and less than 80% specificity. Most expanded clonotypes from thyroid (those above 0.001 frequency) were also found in blood.

This TCR was recovered from a woman aged 25 to 39 with Graves' ophthalmopathy. Sequencing input: blood. The rearrangement joins TRBV30 to TRBJ1-1; a weak D match, TRBD1 (5 bases). CDR3 DNA sequence: TGTGCCTGGAATTTGGGCAGGGACACTGAAGCTTTCTTT. As protein: CAWNLGRDTEAFF.